This T cell receptor beta chain is drawn from a study of cytomegalovirus exposure and HLA in healthy donors. 13 Jbeta primers and 60 Vbeta primers were used for the PCR. Libraries were prepared by immunoSEQ multiplex PCR; TCRdb keeps only in-frame clonotypes and omits some of them. This sample has under 150,000 clones; roughly 74% occur once, and the top ten carry 5% to 7.5%. This CDR3 is built from 16 residues. CDR1 is LNHDA, CDR2 SQIVND, per germline (reference sequence). Trimming pared 9 bases from V and 6 bases from J, leaving 24 bases between. Sequencing input: PBMCs. J is TRBJ2-1 and V is TRBV19; maybe TRBD1 (6 bases). This TCR was recovered from a middle-aged woman in good health and CMV-seropositive. In nucleotides, the CDR3 is TGTGCCAGCCAGAGGACCGGGACATACTACCTCAATGAGCAGTTCTTC. It yields the protein CASQRTGTYYLNEQFF.